These 20 T cell receptor beta chains were sequenced from one sample in a study of vaccination and CD4 T cells after COVID-19. Regarding treatment: 10-day PBMC culture with coronavirus spike peptide pools or control peptides (ViraFEST assay). Harvesting of the unexposed donor's CD4+ T cells predated the COVID-19 pandemic (2011-2018). Cultured CD4+ T cell DNA was sequenced using the Oncomine TCR Beta short-read assay. TCRdb independently ran MiXCR on the PCR reads; one entry per CDR3 protein. Seen here are roughly 5,700 distinct CDR3 sequences, roughly 40% observed once, and the top ten hold about 51%. These receptors have no known antigen. Sequences were obtained from CD4+ T cells from blood, cultured in vitro. The receptors derive from a human donor in good health.

In this sample, this clonotype turned up a few times. CDR3 in DNA: TGTGCCAGCAGCAGGGTGGGTGGAAACACCATATATTTT. Translated, it gives CASSRVGGNTIYF. The chain carries TRBV6-1 and TRBJ1-3; D may be TRBD1 (5 bases). The CDR3 runs to 13 residues. From germline, CDR1 is MNHNS and CDR2 SASEGT. V was pared by 6 bases and J by 3 bases, with 9 bases between.

This clonotype was observed a single time. This chain links TRBV30 with TRBJ1-6; D not certain. Trimming removed 2 bases from V and 10 bases from J, with 9 bases in between. CDR1 is GTSNPN and CDR2 is SVGIG in the germline V gene (reference sequence). The CDR3 spans 12 residues. As DNA, the CDR3 is TGTGCCTGGAGTTCGGTGAAATCACCCCTCCACTTT. Protein: CAWSSVKSPLHF.

This clonotype is large. The V call is TRBV19, the J call TRBJ1-6; 9 bases are shared with TRBD1. Germline V gene sequence: CDR1 LNHDA, CDR2 SQIVND (reference sequence). The V and J ends lost 6 bases and 6 bases, in that order; junction bases with no gene match: 6. The CDR3 runs to 15 residues. The CDR3 sequence: CASRRTGDGNSPLHF. DNA of the CDR3: TGTGCCAGTAGGCGGACAGGGGATGGTAATTCACCCCTCCACTTT.

This clonotype occurred once. V is TRBV20-1 and J is TRBJ1-1, with D possibly TRBD1 on 5 matching bases. The CDR3 extends over 14 amino acids. Trimming cost V 0 bases and J 0 bases, with 8 bases left between them. CDR1 and CDR2 from the germline V gene are DFQATT and SNEGSKA (reference sequence). In DNA, the CDR3 is TGCAGTGCTAGAGAGGGGACGATGAACACTGAAGCTTTCTTT. The encoded protein is CSAREGTMNTEAFF.

The genes are TRBV20-1 and TRBJ1-6, with 7 bases lining up with TRBD1. CDR1 and CDR2 from the germline V gene are DFQATT and SNEGSKA (reference sequence). The CDR3 length is 15 residues. Germline trimming cut 6 bases from V and 3 bases from J; bases unmatched to any gene: 8. The CDR3 region is CSANPGQFYNSPLHF. DNA for the CDR3: TGCAGTGCAAATCCGGGACAGTTCTATAATTCACCCCTCCACTTT.

The chain joins TRBV7-6 to TRBJ1-3; D is undetermined. CDR3 length equals 12 residues. V shed 4 bases and J shed 6 bases, with 7 bases lying between them. Per the germline V gene, CDR1 is SGHVS and CDR2 is FNYEAQ. The CDR3, as DNA: TGTGCCAGCAGCTCTTCCCTAAACACCATATATTTT. Protein sequence: CASSSSLNTIYF.

Relative to its sample, this clonotype is medium-sized. The chain joins TRBV6-4 to TRBJ2-3; 7 bases agree with TRBD1. The germline V gene has CDR1 MRHNA and CDR2 SNTAGT. With V trimmed by 6 bases and J by 2 bases, 8 bases remained unmatched. This CDR3 comprises 15 residues. Here the CDR3 DNA reads TGTGCCAGCAGACACCCCACAGGGGTCACAGATACGCAGTATTTT. This encodes CASRHPTGVTDTQYF.

This clonotype was seen more than once but under ten times. The rearrangement uses TRBV6-2 or TRBV6-3 and TRBJ1-5; 7 bases line up with TRBD1. V dropped 7 bases and J dropped 2; count of bases not matched to a gene: 11. The CDR3 runs to 16 residues. Germline CDR1 reads MNHEY; CDR2 reads SVGEGT. CDR3 nucleotides: TGTGCCAGCACTAAGACAGGGTCCCTTCGCAATCAGCCCCAGCATTTT. Translated, it gives CASTKTGSLRNQPQHF.

The chain joins TRBV9 to TRBJ2-7; no firm D call. The germline gives CDR1 SGDLS, CDR2 YYNGEE. The CDR3 spans 14 residues. V was cut by 0 bases and J by 3 bases, with 10 bases left in between. The CDR3: CASSVEDTHYEQYF. The CDR3 nucleotides read TGTGCCAGCAGCGTAGAAGATACTCACTACGAGCAGTACTTC.

The DNA of the CDR3 is TGCGCCAGCAGCGGGGGGGCGCAGGGAAATCAGCCCCAGCATTTT. Amino acids: CASSGGAQGNQPQHF. The rearrangement uses TRBV5-1 and TRBJ1-5; D is possibly TRBD1 (6 bases). The CDR3 consists of 15 residues. The germline gives CDR1 SGHRS, CDR2 YFSETQ. V was shortened by 4 bases and J by 4 bases, with 15 bases between the two germline ends.

In this sample, this clonotype turned up a few times. CDR3 region: CASSLGDWGPAFF. Written as DNA, the CDR3 is TGTGCCAGCAGCTTGGGGGATTGGGGGCCAGCTTTCTTT. The chain uses TRBV5-4 and TRBJ1-1, with a weak D call TRBD1 (6 bases). This CDR3 has 13 residues. CDR1 and CDR2 from the germline V gene are SGHNT and YYREEE (reference sequence). V gave up 0 bases and J gave up 10 bases, with 13 bases separating them.

This chain connects TRBV19 to TRBJ1-2, with a weak D call TRBD1 (5 bases). Germline CDR1 is LNHDA and CDR2 is SQIVND (reference sequence). V was cut by 5 bases and J by 4 bases, with 14 bases left in between. CDR3 length equals 14 residues. The CDR3 loop is CASSPRGSSYGYTF. In DNA form, the CDR3 reads TGTGCCAGTAGTCCCCGGGGCTCTTCCTATGGCTACACCTTC.

V and J are TRBV5-1 and TRBJ2-5, with 7 bases that match TRBD1. CDR3 length: 13 amino acids. J was trimmed by 4 bases and V by 5 bases; bases with no gene match: 5. The V gene's germline CDR1 is SGHRS and CDR2 YFSETQ. As DNA, the CDR3 is TGCGCCAGCAGTCAGAACAGGGGAGAGACCCAGTACTTC. Translation: CASSQNRGETQYF.

CDR3 nucleotide sequence: TGTGCCAGCAGCTTAGGGAAGGGGGACACTGAAGCTTTCTTT. It is translated as CASSLGKGDTEAFF. This chain joins TRBV7-6 and TRBJ1-1; perhaps TRBD1 as D (6 bases). Trimming pared 1 base from V and 3 bases from J, leaving 9 bases between. The CDR3 covers 14 residues. Germline CDR1 SGHVS, CDR2 FNYEAQ. Based on the CDR3 plus reference TRBV7-6 and TRBJ1-1, the full variable domain is GAGVSQSPRYKVTKRGQDVALRCDPISGHVSLYWYRQALGQGPEFLTYFNYEAQQDKSGLPNDRFSAERPEGSISTLTIQRTEQRDSAMYRCASSLGKGDTEAFFGQGTRLTVV.

This chain uses TRBV27 with TRBJ1-1, with 7 bases that match TRBD1. CDR1 and CDR2 (germline): MNHEY, SMNVEV (reference sequence). Trimming removed 4 bases from V and 5 bases from J; junction bases left unmatched: 13. This CDR3 is built from 16 residues. This CDR3 reads CASSSFPTGQGTEAFF. CDR3 sequence (DNA): TGTGCCAGCAGTTCCTTCCCGACAGGGCAAGGTACTGAAGCTTTCTTT.

This sequence joins TRBV7-8 and TRBJ2-1, with 13 bases matching TRBD2. With V trimmed by 5 bases and J by 4 bases, 11 bases remained unmatched. This CDR3 is 18 amino acids long. CDR1 and CDR2 (germline): SGHVS, FQNEAQ. The CDR3 spells CASSPRTSGGPRYNEQFF. CDR3 in DNA: TGTGCCAGCAGCCCCAGGACTAGCGGGGGTCCAAGGTACAATGAGCAGTTCTTC.

The chain recombines TRBV20-1 with TRBJ1-5; TRBD1 aligns across 10 bases. CDR1 DFQATT and CDR2 SNEGSKA come from the germline V gene (reference sequence). After removal of 6 bases from V and 2 bases from J, the junction contained 10 bases not matched to a gene. This CDR3 is 16 amino acids long. CDR3 sequence (DNA): TGCAGTGCGGGACAGGGGCCACCGGTTGGCAATCAGCCCCAGCATTTT. Residues: CSAGQGPPVGNQPQHF.

This clonotype is termed medium-sized. The chain couples TRBV6-1 to TRBJ1-6; D ambiguous. The CDR3 runs to 12 residues. V was clipped by 4 bases and J by 7 bases, with 5 bases between them. Germline values: CDR1 MNHNS, CDR2 SASEGT. This CDR3 is CASSASNSPLHF. The CDR3, as DNA: TGTGCCAGCAGTGCTTCAAATTCACCCCTCCACTTT.

This clonotype was seen only a few times. The chain has TRBV30 and TRBJ1-2; maybe TRBD1 (5 bases). The CDR3 is 13 residues long. Per germline, CDR1 GTSNPN and CDR2 SVGIG (reference sequence). V lost 2 bases and J lost 8, with 15 bases in between. DNA for the CDR3: TGTGCCTGGAGTAGAGCGAAACAGGCGGGCTACACCTTC. As protein: CAWSRAKQAGYTF.

The chain links TRBV3-1 to TRBJ1-1; no firm D call. The CDR3 sequence is 13 residues long. Per the germline V gene, CDR1 is LGHDT and CDR2 is YNNKEL (reference sequence). V dropped 4 bases and J dropped 10 bases, with 16 bases sitting between them. The CDR3, as DNA: TGTGCCAGCAGCCCCAGGACCGATCCCCCAGCTTTCTTT. Amino acid sequence: CASSPRTDPPAFF.